Listed here are 17 T cell receptor beta chains from one sample, sequenced in a study of blood T cell repertoires in COVID-19. Libraries were prepared by immunoSEQ multiplex PCR; TCRdb keeps only in-frame clonotypes and omits some of them. This sample has over 200,000 clones, with approximately 84% found just once. Sequencing used peripheral blood. These receptors were taken from a woman aged 45-65 years with active or convalescent COVID-19.

This chain joins TRBV4-1 and TRBJ2-3; possibly TRBD2 for D (5 bases). The germline V and J ends were trimmed by 0 bases and 0 bases, with 7 bases remaining between them. Germline assignment: CDR1 MGHRA and CDR2 YSYEKL. The CDR3 is 15 residues long. The CDR3 is CASSQDERSTDTQYF. CDR3 coding DNA: TGCGCCAGCAGCCAAGATGAGCGGAGCACAGATACGCAGTATTTT.

The CDR3 sequence is CASSLGLAGGQETQYF. Written as DNA, the CDR3 is TGTGCCAGCAGCTTGGGACTAGCGGGTGGGCAAGAGACCCAGTACTTC. The genes are TRBV5-5 and TRBJ2-5, with 10 bases identical to TRBD2. Germline trimming cut 0 bases from V and 2 bases from J; bases unmatched to any gene: 4. Germline V gene lookup returns CDR1 SGHKS and CDR2 YYEKEE (reference sequence). The CDR3 extends over 16 amino acids.

J is TRBJ1-6 and V is TRBV7-2; 9 bases are shared with TRBD1. The V segment lost 3 bases and the J segment 7 bases; nucleotides outside the gene matches: 7. The V gene's germline CDR1 is SGHTA and CDR2 FQGNSA. This CDR3 has 16 residues. The CDR3 region is CASSLPGQGLNSPLHF. In DNA, the CDR3 is TGTGCCAGCAGCTTGCCGGGACAGGGTTTAAATTCACCCCTCCACTTT.

A few counts support this clone. The chain carries TRBV5-4 and TRBJ1-4, with 10 nucleotides matching TRBD1. Trimming at V came to 4 bases and at J to 0 bases, leaving 3 bases not matched to a gene. Germline values: CDR1 SGHNT, CDR2 YYREEE (reference sequence). This CDR3 comprises 16 residues. In DNA, the CDR3 is TGTGCCAGCAGCCGACAGGGGGCAACAACTAATGAAAAACTGTTTTTT. Encoded protein: CASSRQGATTNEKLFF.

The J gene is TRBJ2-5, the V gene TRBV5-5, with 13 positions matching TRBD2. CDR1 and CDR2 (germline): SGHKS, YYEKEE (reference sequence). The junction had 6 bases not matched to a gene; V was cut back by 0 bases and J by 4 bases. This CDR3 contains 17 residues. This CDR3 is CASSLAGTSGTRETQYF. DNA of the CDR3: TGTGCCAGCAGCTTGGCCGGGACTAGCGGGACGAGAGAGACCCAGTACTTC.

V and J are TRBV6-5 and TRBJ2-3; possible D gene TRBD1, 6 bases. The ends were cut back, 10 bases at V and 1 base at J, with 18 bases in the middle. The CDR3 totals 15 residues. CDR1 is MNHEY and CDR2 is SVGAGI in the germline V gene. For the CDR3, the DNA is TGTGCCACCTTGACAGGAAGGCTTGGCACAGATACGCAGTATTTT. It is translated as CATLTGRLGTDTQYF.

There are a few counts of this clone. V gene TRBV28 combines with J gene TRBJ2-1; perhaps TRBD2 as D (6 bases). The length of the CDR3 is 12 residues. The ends were cut back, 9 bases at V and 3 bases at J, with 9 bases in the middle. CDR1 and CDR2 from the germline V gene are MDHEN and SYDVKM. CDR3 in amino acids: CASGLLYNEQFF. As DNA, the CDR3 is TGTGCCAGTGGACTACTCTACAATGAGCAGTTCTTC.

This clone was counted a single time. The chain uses TRBV28 and TRBJ2-3; D is unclear. Trimming removed 8 bases from V and 2 bases from J, with 5 bases in between. CDR1 is MDHEN, CDR2 SYDVKM, per germline. The CDR3 length is 11 residues. CDR3 loop: CASGPTDTQYF. CDR3 sequence (DNA): TGTGCCAGCGGCCCCACAGATACGCAGTATTTT.

V and J are TRBV5-1 and TRBJ2-6; tentatively, D is TRBD1 (6 bases). Trimming pared 3 bases from V and 3 bases from J, leaving 10 bases between. This CDR3 contains 15 residues. The V gene's germline CDR1 is SGHRS and CDR2 YFSETQ. CDR3 bases: TGCGCCAGCAGCTCCAGGGGTTATGGGGCCAACGTCCTGACTTTC. It encodes CASSSRGYGANVLTF. Full variable domain (rest looked up from reference TRBV5-1 and TRBJ2-6): KAGVTQTPRYLIKTRGQQVTLSCSPISGHRSVSWYQQTPGQGLQFLFEYFSETQRNKGNFPGRFSGRQFSNSRSEMNVSTLELGDSALYLCASSSRGYGANVLTFGAGSRLTVL.

This clone showed up just a few times. This chain joins TRBV7-2 and TRBJ1-2; 12 nucleotides align to TRBD1. The CDR3 sequence is 17 residues long. Germline values: CDR1 SGHTA, CDR2 FQGNSA. J gave up 6 bases and V 5 bases, and 13 bases lay outside the gene matches. The DNA of the CDR3 is TGTGCCAGCAGCCCAGCCGGGACAGGGGGCGCCTTGGATGGCTACACCTTC. Residues: CASSPAGTGGALDGYTF.

This clone was seen a handful of times. The V and J genes are TRBV7-2 and TRBJ2-5; D possibly corresponds to TRBD1 (6 bases). With 6 bases removed from V and 2 bases from J, the gap between germline ends came to 19 bases. The V gene's germline CDR1 is SGHTA and CDR2 FQGNSA. CDR3 length: 16 amino acids. The CDR3 reads CASRSVGGRGQETQYF. The CDR3, as DNA: TGTGCCAGCAGATCCGTAGGTGGCAGGGGACAAGAGACCCAGTACTTC.

The chain is built from TRBV25-1 and TRBJ2-3; 11 nucleotides match TRBD1. Germline assignment: CDR1 MGHDK and CDR2 SYGVNS. Losses at the gene ends were 6 bases for V and 5 bases for J; bases not matched to a gene: 10. CDR3 length: 16 amino acids. DNA for the CDR3: TGTGCCAGCAGCCTCTTTACTGGGACAGGGGGAGATACGCAGTATTTT. Translated: CASSLFTGTGGDTQYF.

The chain couples TRBV28 to TRBJ1-5; no clear D gene. There are 13 residues in the CDR3. V lost 5 bases and J 4 bases, leaving 9 bases between the germline ends. Germline CDR1 reads MDHEN; CDR2 reads SYDVKM. The CDR3 protein is CASSPQVNQPQHF. The CDR3 DNA sequence: TGTGCCAGCAGTCCTCAGGTAAATCAGCCCCAGCATTTT. Full variable domain (remainder filled in from reference TRBV28 and TRBJ1-5): DVKVTQSSRYLVKRTGEKVFLECVQDMDHENMFWYRQDPGLGLRLIYFSYDVKMKEKGDIPEGYSVSREKKERFSLILESASTNQTSMYLCASSPQVNQPQHFGDGTRLSIL.

For the CDR3, the DNA is TGTGCCAGCAGCCCTCGAGAGGGCCAGGTCCAAGAGACCCAGTACTTC. This sequence encodes CASSPREGQVQETQYF. The V call is TRBV2, the J call TRBJ2-5, with D tentatively TRBD2 (5 bases). From germline, CDR1 is SNHLY and CDR2 FYNNEI. CDR3 length: 16 amino acids. V shed 6 bases and J shed 1 base, with 18 bases lying between them.

The J gene is TRBJ2-5, the V gene TRBV9, with D unclear. The CDR3 consists of 13 residues. Germline CDR1 SGDLS, CDR2 YYNGEE. V gave up 3 bases and J gave up 2 bases, with 8 bases separating them. DNA of the CDR3: TGTGCCAGCAGCGATGGCAGTCAAGAGACCCAGTACTTC. Protein product: CASSDGSQETQYF.

This clone came up a few times. The chain uses TRBV29-1 and TRBJ1-3; no reliable D call. CDR3 length: 13 residues. Looked up from germline, CDR1 is SQVTM and CDR2 is ANQGSEA. V lost 1 base to trimming and J lost 2 bases, with 6 bases between them. The CDR3: CSVEVEAGNTIYF. The DNA for the CDR3 is TGCAGCGTTGAAGTCGAGGCTGGAAACACCATATATTTT.

The chain has TRBV27 and TRBJ2-5; 8 positions match TRBD2. From germline, CDR1 is MNHEY and CDR2 SMNVEV (reference sequence). The CDR3 length is 15 residues. The V segment lost 6 bases and the J segment 5 bases; nucleotides outside the gene matches: 11. Written as DNA, the CDR3 is TGTGCCAGCAGCGGGGAAGCGGGGGTGGGGGAGACCCAGTACTTC. The encoded protein is CASSGEAGVGETQYF.